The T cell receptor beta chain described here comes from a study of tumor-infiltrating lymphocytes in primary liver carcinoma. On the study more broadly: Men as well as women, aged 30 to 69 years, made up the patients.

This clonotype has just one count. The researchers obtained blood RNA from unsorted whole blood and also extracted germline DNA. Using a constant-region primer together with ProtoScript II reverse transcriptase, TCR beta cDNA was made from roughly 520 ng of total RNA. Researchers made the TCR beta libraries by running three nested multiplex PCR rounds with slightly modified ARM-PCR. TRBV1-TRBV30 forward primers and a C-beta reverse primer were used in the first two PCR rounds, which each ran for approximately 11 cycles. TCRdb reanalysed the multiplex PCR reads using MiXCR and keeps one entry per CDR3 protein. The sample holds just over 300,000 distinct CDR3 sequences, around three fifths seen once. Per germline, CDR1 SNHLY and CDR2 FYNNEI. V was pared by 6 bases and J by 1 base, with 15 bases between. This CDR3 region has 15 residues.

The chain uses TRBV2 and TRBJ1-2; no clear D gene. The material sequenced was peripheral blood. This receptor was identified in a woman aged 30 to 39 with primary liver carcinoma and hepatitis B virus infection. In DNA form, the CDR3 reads TGTGCCAGCAGCTGGGCCGGACCCCTTAACTATGGCTACACCTTC. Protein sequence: CASSWAGPLNYGYTF.